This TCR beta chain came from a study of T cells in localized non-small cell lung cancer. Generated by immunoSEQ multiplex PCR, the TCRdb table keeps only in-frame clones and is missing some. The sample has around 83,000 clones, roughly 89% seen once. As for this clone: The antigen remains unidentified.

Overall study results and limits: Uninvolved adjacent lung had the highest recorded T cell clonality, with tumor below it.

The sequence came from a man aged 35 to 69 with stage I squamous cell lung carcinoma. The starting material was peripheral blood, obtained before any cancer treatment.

CDR3 sequence reads: CAWRGGPYNSPLHF. CDR3 in DNA: TGTGCCTGGAGGGGGGGTCCCTATAATTCACCCCTCCACTTT. This chain uses TRBV30 with TRBJ1-6; D perhaps matches TRBD1 (5 bases). This CDR3 comprises 14 residues. CDR1 GTSNPN and CDR2 SVGIG come from the germline V gene (reference sequence). Trimming shortened V by 3 bases and J by 2 bases, and 8 bases separated the two germline ends.